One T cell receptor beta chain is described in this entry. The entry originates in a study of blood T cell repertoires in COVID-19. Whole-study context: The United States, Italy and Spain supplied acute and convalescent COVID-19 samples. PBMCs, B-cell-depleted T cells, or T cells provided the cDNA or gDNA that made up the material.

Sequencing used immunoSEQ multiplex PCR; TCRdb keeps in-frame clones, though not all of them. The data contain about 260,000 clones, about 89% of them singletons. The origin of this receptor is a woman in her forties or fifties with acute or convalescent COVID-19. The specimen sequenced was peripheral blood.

The CDR3 sequence: CASSSNRDTEAFF. The DNA for the CDR3 is TGTGCCAGCAGTTCAAACAGGGACACTGAAGCTTTCTTT. This chain links TRBV6-2 or TRBV6-3 with TRBJ1-1; TRBD1 might be the D (6 bases). V was cut by 4 bases and J by 3 bases, with 9 bases left in between. This CDR3 contains 13 residues. Germline V gene data show CDR1 as MNHEY and CDR2 as SVGEGT.